This is a list of T cell receptor beta chains from one sample in a study of blood T cells in healthy people across ages. MiXCR, applied by TCRdb to the 5' RACE reads, yields one record per CDR3 protein. The sample records 790,000 or so distinct CDR3 sequences, less than 60% being singletons. The sequenced sample was blood. Receptors were obtained from a man older than 75 in good health. CDR3s include the opening cysteine and the closing phenylalanine or tryptophan. The D gene is left open where the match is weak. Clone size, where shown, is once, few, many, or a class for clones that have expanded.

size	D	V	J	DNA	CDR3
.	TRBD2	TRBV5-1	TRBJ2-1	TGCGCCAGCAGCCGGACTAGCGGGAGAAACGGGCAGTTCTTC	CASSRTSGRNGQFF
few	.	TRBV7-3	TRBJ2-1	TGTGCCAGCAGCAAACTCCTAGGAGTTGAGCAGTTCTTC	CASSKLLGVEQFF
once	.	TRBV7-2	TRBJ2-7	TGTGCCAGCAGCGCCGTCCGGGGGTACGAGCAGTACTTC	CASSAVRGYEQYF
.	.	TRBV25-1	TRBJ1-2	TGTGCCAGCAATGGCAGTCGATATGGCTACACCTTC	CASNGSRYGYTF
once	TRBD1	TRBV11-1	TRBJ2-7	TGTGCCAGCAGCGAGGCCGGGACAGGCCGAACCTACGAGCAGTACTTC	CASSEAGTGRTYEQYF
many	.	TRBV2	TRBJ2-7	TGTGCCAGCGCCCTCACGGAATCATACGAGCAGTACTTC	CASALTESYEQYF
.	.	TRBV12-3/TRBV12-4	TRBJ2-3	TGTGCCAGCAGTCAGCCCATTACTAGCACAGATACGCAGTATTTT	CASSQPITSTDTQYF
few	TRBD2	TRBV5-1	TRBJ2-1	TGCGCCAGCAGCTTGGGTACTAGCGGGAGTCAGGGGGAGCAGTTCTTC	CASSLGTSGSQGEQFF
.	.	TRBV11-3	TRBJ1-4	TGTGCCAGCAGCTTCACGGCAGGGCCTAAGGAAAAACTGTTTTTT	CASSFTAGPKEKLFF
few	TRBD2	TRBV20-1	TRBJ2-7	TGCAGTGTCAAACGGACTAGCGGGATATACGAGCAGTACTTC	CSVKRTSGIYEQYF
.	.	TRBV10-3	TRBJ1-1	TGTGCCACCTGTGCTTTCATGAACACTGAAGCTTTCTTT	CATCAFMNTEAFF
.	.	TRBV27	TRBJ2-1	TGTGCCAGCAGTCTGACAGTTCAAAGAGACAATGAGCAGTTCTTC	CASSLTVQRDNEQFF
.	.	TRBV6-5	TRBJ1-5	TGTGCCAGCAGTTACTCGCGGGTGAGTCAGCCCCAGCATTTT	CASSYSRVSQPQHF
.	TRBD2	TRBV6-5	TRBJ2-7	TGTGCCAGCAGTTCGGGGGTGACTAGCGGGAGGGCCCTCGGGTCCTACGAGCAGTACTTC	CASSSGVTSGRALGSYEQYF
.	.	TRBV20-1	TRBJ1-1	TGCAGTGCCCATAAGGGGGGGAGTCACACTGAAGCTTTCTTT	CSAHKGGSHTEAFF
.	TRBD2	TRBV12-3/TRBV12-4	TRBJ2-3	TGTGCCAGCAGTTTCGCGGGGGGCACAGATGTGCAGTATTTT	CASSFAGGTDVQYF
.	.	TRBV7-7	TRBJ2-5	TGTGCCAGCAAGTTGGGGGAAGGACAAGAGACCCAGTACTTC	CASKLGEGQETQYF
.	.	TRBV2	TRBJ2-1	TGTGCCAGCGTATGGTCGGCGGAGCCCCAAGAGACCCAGTTCTTC	CASVWSAEPQETQFF
few	TRBD2	TRBV9	TRBJ2-1	TGTGCCAGCAGCGTAGATGGGACTAGCGGGAGGTATGCGTTCTTC	CASSVDGTSGRYAFF
.	TRBD2	TRBV28	TRBJ2-5	TGTGCCAGCAGTATGGGACTAGCGGGGGGAGAGACCCAGTACTTC	CASSMGLAGGETQYF
.	TRBD2	TRBV24-1	TRBJ2-1	TGTGCCACCAGTGGAAGTCCGAGCGGGAGTTACAATGAGCAGTTCTTC	CATSGSPSGSYNEQFF
few	TRBD2	TRBV7-9	TRBJ2-1	TGTGCCAGCAGCCTCATCGGGGCTAGCGGGACTATATACAATGAGCAGTTCTTC	CASSLIGASGTIYNEQFF
.	TRBD2	TRBV12-3/TRBV12-4	TRBJ2-2	TGTGCCAGCACCGAGACTAGCGCGAACACCGGGGAGCTGTTTTTT	CASTETSANTGELFF
.	.	TRBV14	TRBJ1-3	TGTGCCAGCAGCCAAGATGGGGGGCGGCGAAACACCATATATTTT	CASSQDGGRRNTIYF
many	.	TRBV20-1	TRBJ1-1	TGCAGTGCCGGCTTAAAGGACACTGAAGCTTTCTTT	CSAGLKDTEAFF
few	.	TRBV20-1	TRBJ2-1	TGCAGTGCTAGTTGGTCCAGAGCGCCATACAATGAGCAGTTCTTC	CSASWSRAPYNEQFF
.	TRBD1	TRBV25-1	TRBJ2-1	TGTGCCAGCACTCGGCAGGGACAGTACAATGAGCAGTTCTTC	CASTRQGQYNEQFF
many	.	TRBV9	TRBJ2-5	TGTGCCAGCAGTGCGTGGACGGGGCAAGAGACCCAGTACTTC	CASSAWTGQETQYF
many	.	TRBV30	TRBJ2-1	TGTGCCTGGAGTTTCGGGAATACGCACAATGAGCAGTTCTTC	CAWSFGNTHNEQFF
few	TRBD2	TRBV12-3/TRBV12-4	TRBJ2-5	TGTGCCAGCAGTTCCCGACGGGCTAGCGGCCAAGAGACCCAGTACTTC	CASSSRRASGQETQYF
few	.	TRBV6-5	TRBJ2-3	TGTGCCAGCAGTTACGGCCGCACAGATCCGCAGTATTTT	CASSYGRTDPQYF
once	.	TRBV30	TRBJ2-4	TGTGCCTGGGGACAGATAGGCAAAAACATTCAGTACTTC	CAWGQIGKNIQYF
few	.	TRBV12-3/TRBV12-4	TRBJ2-5	TGTGCCAGCAGCGAAAAGCAAAAGGGACGGAGCCAAGAGACCCAGTACTTC	CASSEKQKGRSQETQYF
.	TRBD2	TRBV20-1	TRBJ2-1	TGCAGCACGAAGGCGGGGACTAGCGTCTACAATGAGCAGTTCTTC	CSTKAGTSVYNEQFF
few	TRBD2	TRBV9	TRBJ2-3	TGTGCCAGCAGCGTAGAGGCGGGAGTCGATACGCAGTATTTT	CASSVEAGVDTQYF
few	TRBD2	TRBV10-3	TRBJ2-1	TGTGCCATCAGAAACACAGCGGGAGCCTGGGAGAATGAGCAGTTCTTC	CAIRNTAGAWENEQFF
.	TRBD2	TRBV29-1	TRBJ2-5	TGCAGCGTGGGGGGGGGACCGGAGACCCAGTACTTC	CSVGGGPETQYF
.	.	TRBV18	TRBJ1-1	TGTGCCAGCTCACCAATTGAAGAAGACACTGAAGCTTTCTTT	CASSPIEEDTEAFF
.	TRBD1	TRBV10-3	TRBJ1-2	TGTGCCATCAGTGAGGGGACAGGGGATAACTATGGCTACACCTTC	CAISEGTGDNYGYTF
few	.	TRBV18	TRBJ2-1	TGTGCCAGCTCACCACCGTCAAACAATGAGCAGTTCTTC	CASSPPSNNEQFF
many	.	TRBV27	TRBJ2-7	TGTGCCAGCAGACAGATGGAAGATAGCTACGAGCAGTACTTC	CASRQMEDSYEQYF
.	.	TRBV6-2/TRBV6-3	TRBJ1-1	TGTGCCAGCAGTGCTCTGATGAACACTGAAGCTTTCTTT	CASSALMNTEAFF
many	TRBD1	TRBV29-1	TRBJ2-1	TGCAGCGTAGAAACAGGGGTGGGTTACAATGAGCAGTTCTTC	CSVETGVGYNEQFF
once	.	TRBV12-3/TRBV12-4	TRBJ2-3	TGTGCCAGCAGTTTGGGCTGGGCTGGCGACACAGATACGCAGTATTTT	CASSLGWAGDTDTQYF
.	.	TRBV29-1	TRBJ2-7	TGCAGCGTTGAAGAAAGTCAGGGTCACGAGCAGTACTTC	CSVEESQGHEQYF
.	TRBD1	TRBV30	TRBJ1-4	TGTGCCTGGAGGAGACAGGGAAGGAATGAAAAACTGTTTTTT	CAWRRQGRNEKLFF
.	.	TRBV20-1	TRBJ2-5	TGCAGTGCTAGAAAGGCCAGGGGGGGGGAGACCCAGTACTTC	CSARKARGGETQYF
.	.	TRBV10-3	TRBJ2-3	TGTGCCATCAGAGGGAACATGGTGGGAGAGGGAACAGATACGCAGTATTTT	CAIRGNMVGEGTDTQYF
.	.	TRBV20-1	TRBJ2-5	TGCAGTGCTAGAGAGCCTTCCGAGATACAAGAGACCCAGTACTTC	CSAREPSEIQETQYF